These 11 T cell receptor beta chains were all obtained from the same sample, sequenced in a study of T cell responses to AZD1222 COVID-19 vaccine. Method: immunoSEQ multiplex PCR; TCRdb's copy keeps in-frame clones and lacks some. The sample carries roughly 180,000 clones, roughly 87% recorded once. Sequenced material: peripheral blood, taken on day 0 of AZD1222 vaccination. The receptor source for this set is an adult in good health.

The chain links TRBV7-8 to TRBJ2-7; TRBD2 agrees at 11 bases. The CDR3 covers 14 residues. After removal of 4 bases from V and 7 bases from J, the junction contained 6 bases not matched to a gene. In germline, CDR1 is SGHVS, CDR2 FQNEAQ. The chain's CDR3 is CASSSTSGILEQYF. The CDR3 DNA follows: TGTGCCAGCAGCTCGACTAGCGGGATCCTTGAGCAGTACTTC.

This chain joins TRBV5-6 and TRBJ1-5, with unresolved D. V dropped 0 bases and J dropped 6 bases, with 10 bases sitting between them. CDR1 is SGHDT and CDR2 is YYEEEE in the germline V gene. The CDR3 runs to 14 residues. Here the CDR3 DNA reads TGTGCCAGCAGCTTGGAAGGGTCAAGTCAGCCCCAGCATTTT. Translation: CASSLEGSSQPQHF. The whole variable domain, remainder taken from reference TRBV5-6 and TRBJ1-5, is DAGVTQSPTHLIKTRGQQVTLRCSPKSGHDTVSWYQQALGQGPQFIFQYYEEEERQRGNFPDRFSGHQFPNYSSELNVNALLLGDSALYLCASSLEGSSQPQHFGDGTRLSIL.

This chain links TRBV6-1 with TRBJ1-5; a weak D match, TRBD1 (5 bases). The CDR3 spans 14 residues. Deletions cut 1 base from V and 5 bases from J, with 9 bases between. The germline CDR1 and CDR2 sequences are MNHNS and SASEGT. The CDR3 coding sequence is TGTGCCAGCAGTGAAGATTGGGGGGATCAGCCCCAGCATTTT. The encoded protein is CASSEDWGDQPQHF.

The chain joins TRBV18 to TRBJ2-1; 10 positions agree with TRBD2. V lost 3 bases to trimming and J lost 6 bases; unmatched junction nucleotides: 5. This CDR3 region has 15 residues. The V gene's germline CDR1 is KGHSH and CDR2 LQKENI. CDR3 region: CASSPKREGSNEQFF. The CDR3, as DNA: TGTGCCAGCTCACCGAAGCGGGAGGGCAGCAATGAGCAGTTCTTC.

The chain has TRBV19 and TRBJ1-2; D is undetermined. CDR1 LNHDA and CDR2 SQIVND come from the germline V gene (reference sequence). V was cut by 2 bases and J by 5 bases, with 12 bases left in between. This CDR3 has 14 residues. Here the CDR3 DNA reads TGTGCCAGTAGTATACGTGAAGGCTTATATGGCTACACCTTC. Its translation: CASSIREGLYGYTF.

The chain uses TRBV13 and TRBJ2-1; 7 positions agree with TRBD2. Germline CDR1 reads PRHDT; CDR2 reads FYEKMQ (reference sequence). CDR3 length equals 23 residues. Trimming cost V 1 base and J 1 base; bases outside gene matches: 25. This chain's CDR3 is CASSLVGLAEQKGWGPSYNEQFF. Here the CDR3 DNA reads TGTGCCAGCAGCTTAGTAGGTCTAGCGGAGCAAAAGGGGTGGGGCCCATCCTACAATGAGCAGTTCTTC.

V gene TRBV30 combines with J gene TRBJ2-5; 8 nucleotides line up with TRBD1. From germline, CDR1 is GTSNPN and CDR2 SVGIG (reference sequence). The CDR3 spans 13 residues. The ends lost 8 bases at V and 1 base at J; junction bases unmatched: 6. The CDR3: CAQDRDFQETQYF. DNA of the CDR3: TGTGCCCAGGACAGGGACTTCCAAGAGACCCAGTACTTC.

This chain links TRBV27 with TRBJ2-1; the D gene could be TRBD1 or TRBD2 (5 bases each). Germline V gene sequence: CDR1 MNHEY, CDR2 SMNVEV (reference sequence). The CDR3 has 13 amino acids. Trimming shortened V by 3 bases and J by 11 bases, and 14 bases separated the two germline ends. The CDR3 DNA follows: TGTGCCAGCAGTTTGAAGAGGGGCTTTAAGCAGTTCTTC. Its protein product is CASSLKRGFKQFF.

The J gene is TRBJ2-7, the V gene TRBV5-5, with unresolved D. Trimming removed 3 bases from V and 0 bases from J, with 4 bases in between. Germline CDR1 and CDR2: SGHKS and YYEKEE (reference sequence). This CDR3 has 12 residues. The CDR3 spells CASSSSSYEQYF. For the CDR3, the DNA is TGTGCCAGCAGCTCCAGCTCCTACGAGCAGTACTTC.

The rearrangement joins TRBV5-1 to TRBJ2-5; TRBD1 matches at 8 bases. With 0 bases clipped from V and 0 bases from J, the junction kept 4 bases outside the gene matches. Germline V lookup: CDR1 SGHRS, CDR2 YFSETQ. The CDR3 totals 16 residues. CDR3 sequence (DNA): TGCGCCAGCAGCTTGGGGACAGGGTCATACCAAGAGACCCAGTACTTC. Its protein product is CASSLGTGSYQETQYF.

The rearrangement joins TRBV7-9 to TRBJ2-1, with 9 bases identical to TRBD2. The germline CDR1 and CDR2 sequences are SEHNR and FQNEAQ (reference sequence). Trimming took 4 bases from V and 3 from J; bases not matched to a gene: 4. This CDR3 is built from 15 residues. This CDR3 is CASSWRGGGYNEQFF. The CDR3, as DNA: TGTGCCAGCAGCTGGCGGGGGGGAGGCTACAATGAGCAGTTCTTC.